Following are 14 T cell receptor beta chains from one sample sequenced in a study of cytomegalovirus exposure and HLA in healthy donors. 60 Vbeta and 13 Jbeta primers were used in PCR. The table came from immunoSEQ multiplex PCR; TCRdb's copy has only in-frame clones and leaves some out. The sample has about 160,000 clones, around 78% seen once. The specimen was PBMCs. The receptors originated from a middle-aged woman in good health and CMV-seronegative.

This clone was recorded once. The genes are TRBV5-1 and TRBJ2-7; 10 nucleotides align to TRBD1. Germline V gene data show CDR1 as SGHRS and CDR2 as YFSETQ. This CDR3 region has 18 residues. The V and J ends lost 1 base and 1 base, in that order; junction bases with no gene match: 11. The CDR3 DNA reads TGCGCCAGCAGCTTGCGGATCCGGGACAGGGGTGATTCCTACGAGCAGTACTTC. Its translation: CASSLRIRDRGDSYEQYF.

The rearrangement links TRBV6-1 to TRBJ1-5, with a weak D call TRBD1 (5 bases). The germline CDR1 and CDR2 sequences are MNHNS and SASEGT. With 6 bases removed from V and 3 bases from J, the gap between germline ends came to 9 bases. CDR3 length: 13 residues. The CDR3 protein is CASSDRYNQPQHF. CDR3 in DNA: TGTGCCAGCAGCGACAGATACAATCAGCCCCAGCATTTT.

This clone appeared many times. This chain connects TRBV13 to TRBJ2-7, with 10 bases matching TRBD1. The V segment lost 0 bases and the J segment 0 bases; nucleotides outside the gene matches: 2. Germline CDR1 is PRHDT and CDR2 is FYEKMQ (reference sequence). This CDR3 is 16 amino acids long. CDR3 sequence: CASSLGGTGASYEQYF. The CDR3 coding sequence is TGTGCCAGCAGCTTAGGTGGGACAGGGGCCTCCTACGAGCAGTACTTC. The whole variable domain, filled in from reference TRBV13 and TRBJ2-7, reads AAGVIQSPRHLIKEKRETATLKCYPIPRHDTVYWYQQGPGQDPQFLISFYEKMQSDKGSIPDRFSAQQFSDYHSELNMSSLELGDSALYFCASSLGGTGASYEQYFGPGTRLTVT.

The rearrangement links TRBV10-1 to TRBJ2-1; D uncertain. Germline V gene lookup returns CDR1 WNHNN and CDR2 SYGVQD (reference sequence). V dropped 4 bases and J dropped 9 bases, with 13 bases sitting between them. This CDR3 is built from 13 residues. The CDR3 loop reads CASSALGPTEQFF. The CDR3 bases are TGCGCCAGCAGTGCTCTAGGTCCCACTGAGCAGTTCTTC.

The chain couples TRBV27 to TRBJ1-6, with D possibly TRBD1 on 5 matching bases. CDR1 and CDR2 (germline): MNHEY, SMNVEV (reference sequence). CDR3 size: 14 residues. The V gene lost 5 bases and the J gene lost 4 bases, with 9 bases spanning the gap. CDR3 bases: TGTGCCAGCAGTCCCCGACAGTATAATTCACCCCTCCACTTT. This translates into CASSPRQYNSPLHF.

This clone was counted a few times. The chain links TRBV7-9 to TRBJ2-5, with 7 bases that match TRBD1. Germline lookup yields CDR1 SEHNR and CDR2 FQNEAQ (reference sequence). This CDR3 spans 14 amino acids. The J segment lost 0 bases and the V segment lost 5 bases, leaving 3 bases of the junction unmatched. For the CDR3, the DNA is TGTGCCAGCAGCCCGGGACAGTACCAAGAGACCCAGTACTTC. It codes for CASSPGQYQETQYF.

The V gene is TRBV18, the J gene TRBJ2-5; 7 bases align to TRBD1. Per germline, CDR1 KGHSH and CDR2 LQKENI. The CDR3 extends over 15 amino acids. V was clipped by 3 bases and J by 5 bases; unmatched bases: 9. The chain's CDR3 is CASSPRQGSRETQYF. CDR3 coding DNA: TGTGCCAGCTCACCGAGACAGGGATCGAGGGAGACCCAGTACTTC.

Details on this clone: The junction shows a germline mismatch at one end, possibly a read error. This same CDR3 is encoded by further DNA sequences in the sample. The CDR3 sequence: CASSEDPFLGGYTF. The CDR3, as DNA: TGCGCCAGCAGTGAAGATCCATTCCTCGGGGGCTACACCTTC. This rearrangement joins TRBV6-1 to TRBJ1-2; D is uncertain. In germline, CDR1 is MNHNS, CDR2 SASEGT. The CDR3 loop spans 14 amino acids.

This sequence joins TRBV20-1 and TRBJ2-4; D is possibly TRBD1 (5 bases). From germline, CDR1 is DFQATT and CDR2 SNEGSKA (reference sequence). The CDR3 has 10 amino acids. Trimming removed 3 bases from V and 15 bases from J, with 12 bases in between. The CDR3 loop reads CSASRGVGYF. DNA for the CDR3: TGCAGTGCTAGTAGGGGCGTCGGGTACTTC.

The V call is TRBV4-1, the J call TRBJ1-6, with 9 bases matching TRBD1. The V gene's germline CDR1 is MGHRA and CDR2 YSYEKL. V lost 4 bases, J lost 4 bases, and 8 bases stayed unmatched. The CDR3 is 17 residues long. DNA for the CDR3: TGCGCCAGCAGCCTCGACAGGGGGATAGGGTATAATTCACCCCTCCACTTT. Translation: CASSLDRGIGYNSPLHF.

Regarding this clone: The sample holds other DNA sequences that translate to the same CDR3. J is TRBJ2-1 and V is TRBV5-1; 11 nucleotides match TRBD2. Trimming removed 4 bases from V and 3 bases from J; junction bases left unmatched: 3. In germline, CDR1 is SGHRS, CDR2 YFSETQ. CDR3 length equals 15 residues. The DNA for the CDR3 is TGCGCCAGCAGCCGAACTAGCGGGGGCTACAATGAGCAGTTCTTC. It translates to CASSRTSGGYNEQFF.

This chain links TRBV4-1 with TRBJ1-3; 8 positions agree with TRBD1. The CDR3 loop spans 16 amino acids. Trimming at V came to 4 bases and at J to 1 base, leaving 6 bases not matched to a gene. Germline V gene sequence: CDR1 MGHRA, CDR2 YSYEKL. CDR3 sequence reads: CASSLNHRGSGNTIYF. CDR3 bases: TGCGCCAGCAGCCTAAACCACAGGGGGTCTGGAAACACCATATATTTT.

V usage is TRBV19 and J usage is TRBJ1-2; the match to TRBD1 covers 7 bases. Germline assignment: CDR1 LNHDA and CDR2 SQIVND (reference sequence). The CDR3 sequence is 13 residues long. The J segment lost 5 bases and the V segment lost 3 bases, leaving 3 bases of the junction unmatched. DNA of the CDR3: TGTGCCAGTAGTATCACAGGGGATTATGGCTACACCTTC. Translation: CASSITGDYGYTF.

The chain recombines TRBV9 with TRBJ1-1; 11 bases are a match to TRBD1. This CDR3 is built from 12 residues. CDR1 SGDLS and CDR2 YYNGEE come from the germline V gene. Trimming cost V 4 bases and J 10 bases; bases outside gene matches: 3. The CDR3 sequence: CASSTGTGGAFF. In nucleotides, the CDR3 is TGTGCCAGCAGCACAGGGACAGGGGGAGCTTTCTTT.